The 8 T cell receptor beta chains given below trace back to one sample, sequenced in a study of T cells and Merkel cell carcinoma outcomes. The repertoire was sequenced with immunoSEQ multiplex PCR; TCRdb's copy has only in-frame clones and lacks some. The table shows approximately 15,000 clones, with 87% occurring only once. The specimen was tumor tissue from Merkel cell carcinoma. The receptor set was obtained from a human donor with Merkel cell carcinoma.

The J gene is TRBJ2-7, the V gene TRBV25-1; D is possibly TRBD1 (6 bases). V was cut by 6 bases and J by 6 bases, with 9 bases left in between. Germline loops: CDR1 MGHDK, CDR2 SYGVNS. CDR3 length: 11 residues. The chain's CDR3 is CASRDRFEQYF. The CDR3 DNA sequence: TGTGCCAGCAGAGACAGGTTCGAGCAGTACTTC.

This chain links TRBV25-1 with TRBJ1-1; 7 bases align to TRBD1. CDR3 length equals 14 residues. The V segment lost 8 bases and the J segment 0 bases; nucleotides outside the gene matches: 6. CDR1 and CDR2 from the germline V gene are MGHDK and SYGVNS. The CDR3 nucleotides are TGTGCCAGCGGAGGGACAGTCTTGAACACTGAAGCTTTCTTT. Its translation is CASGGTVLNTEAFF.

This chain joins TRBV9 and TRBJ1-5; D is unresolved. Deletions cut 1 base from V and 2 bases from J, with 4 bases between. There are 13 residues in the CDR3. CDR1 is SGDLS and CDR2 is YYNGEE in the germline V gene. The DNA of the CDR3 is TGTGCCAGCAGCGTATCCGGCAATCAGCCCCAGCATTTT. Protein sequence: CASSVSGNQPQHF. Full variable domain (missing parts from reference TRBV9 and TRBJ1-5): DSGVTQTPKHLITATGQRVTLRCSPRSGDLSVYWYQQSLDQGLQFLIQYYNGEERAKGNILERFSAQQFPDLHSELNLSSLELGDSALYFCASSVSGNQPQHFGDGTRLSIL.

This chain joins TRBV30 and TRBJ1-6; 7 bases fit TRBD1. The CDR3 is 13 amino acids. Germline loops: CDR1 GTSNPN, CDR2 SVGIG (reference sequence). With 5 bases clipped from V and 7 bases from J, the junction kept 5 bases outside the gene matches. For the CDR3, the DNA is TGTGCCTGGTACCCAGGGGGGAATTCACCCCTCCACTTT. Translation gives CAWYPGGNSPLHF. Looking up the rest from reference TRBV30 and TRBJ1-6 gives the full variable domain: SQTIHQWPATLVQPVGSPLSLECTVEGTSNPNLYWYRQAAGRGLQLLFYSVGIGQISSEVPQNLSASRPQDRQFILSSKKLLLSDSGFYLCAWYPGGNSPLHFGNGTRLTVT.

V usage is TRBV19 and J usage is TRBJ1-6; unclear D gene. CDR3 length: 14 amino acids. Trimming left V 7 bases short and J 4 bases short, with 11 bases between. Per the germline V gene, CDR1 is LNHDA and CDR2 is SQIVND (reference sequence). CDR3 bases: TGTGCCAGTACCCCAGGACTGTATAATTCACCCCTCCACTTT. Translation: CASTPGLYNSPLHF.

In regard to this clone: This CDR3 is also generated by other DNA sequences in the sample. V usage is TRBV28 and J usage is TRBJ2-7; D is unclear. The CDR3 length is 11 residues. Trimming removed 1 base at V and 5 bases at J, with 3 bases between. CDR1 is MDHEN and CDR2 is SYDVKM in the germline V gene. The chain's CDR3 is CASSLYDEQYF. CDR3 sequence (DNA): TGTGCCAGCAGTTTATATGACGAGCAGTACTTC.

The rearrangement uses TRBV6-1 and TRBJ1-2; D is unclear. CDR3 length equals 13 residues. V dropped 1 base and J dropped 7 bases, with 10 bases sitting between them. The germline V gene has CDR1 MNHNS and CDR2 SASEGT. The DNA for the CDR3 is TGTGCCAGCAGTGAAGGGGGAGATGGTGGCTACACCTTC. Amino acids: CASSEGGDGGYTF.

CDR3 nucleotides: TGTGCCAGCAGTTTTTCCACTAGCGGGAACGGCGATGAGCAGTTCTTC. This translates into CASSFSTSGNGDEQFF. The genes are TRBV27 and TRBJ2-1; the match to TRBD2 covers 10 bases. J was trimmed by 8 bases and V by 3 bases; bases with no gene match: 10. CDR3 size: 16 residues. The germline CDR1 and CDR2 sequences are MNHEY and SMNVEV (reference sequence).